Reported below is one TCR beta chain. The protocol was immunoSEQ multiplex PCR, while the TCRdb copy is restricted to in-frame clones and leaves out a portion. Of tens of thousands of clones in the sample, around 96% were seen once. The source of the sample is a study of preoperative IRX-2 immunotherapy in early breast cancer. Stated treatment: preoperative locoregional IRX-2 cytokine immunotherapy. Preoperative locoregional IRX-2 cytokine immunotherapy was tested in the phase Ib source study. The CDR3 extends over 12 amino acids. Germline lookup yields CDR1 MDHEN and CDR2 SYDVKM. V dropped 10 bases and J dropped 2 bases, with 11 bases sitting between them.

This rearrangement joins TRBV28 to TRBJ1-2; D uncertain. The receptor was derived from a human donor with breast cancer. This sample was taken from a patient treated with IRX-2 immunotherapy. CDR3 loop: CAIANLNYGYTF. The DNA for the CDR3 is TGTGCCATAGCGAACCTCAACTATGGCTACACCTTC.